The 4 T cell receptor beta chains below were found in one sample sequenced in a study of memory CD4+ T cells and cytomegalovirus serostatus. The sort gate was single viable CD3+CD4+CD8-CD45RO+ cells for memory CD4+ T cells. Produced via immunoSEQ multiplex PCR; TCRdb's table is partial and in-frame only. Of roughly 40,000 clones listed, approximately 81% are singletons. Sequenced sample: memory CD4+ T cells from blood. The receptor source for this set is an adult in good health and CMV-seronegative.

This chain links TRBV14 with TRBJ2-1; D possibly corresponds to TRBD1 (5 bases). V lost 3 bases and J 3 bases, leaving 15 bases between the germline ends. Germline loops: CDR1 SGHDN, CDR2 FVKESK. This CDR3 comprises 16 residues. The CDR3 protein is CASSQVQGYLYNEQFF. DNA of the CDR3: TGTGCCAGCAGCCAGGTCCAGGGTTATCTCTACAATGAGCAGTTCTTC. Full variable domain (missing parts from reference TRBV14 and TRBJ2-1): EAGVTQFPSHSVIEKGQTVTLRCDPISGHDNLYWYRRVMGKEIKFLLHFVKESKQDESGMPNNRFLAERTGGTYSTLKVQPAELEDSGVYFCASSQVQGYLYNEQFFGPGTRLTVL.

V and J are TRBV7-9 and TRBJ2-2; TRBD2 agrees at 7 bases. The CDR3 covers 15 residues. Germline trimming cut 9 bases from V and 0 bases from J; bases unmatched to any gene: 7. CDR1 SEHNR and CDR2 FQNEAQ come from the germline V gene (reference sequence). The CDR3 DNA reads TGTGCCAGATCCGGAAGCGGGACGAACACCGGGGAGCTGTTTTTT. It specifies CARSGSGTNTGELFF.

The rearrangement links TRBV7-9 to TRBJ1-4, with 9 positions matching TRBD1. After removal of 5 bases from V and 7 bases from J, the junction contained 8 bases not matched to a gene. CDR3 size: 15 residues. CDR1 is SEHNR, CDR2 FQNEAQ, per germline (reference sequence). The CDR3 DNA follows: TGTGCCAGCAGCCAACAGGGGGCGGGAAGTGAAAAACTGTTTTTT. It specifies CASSQQGAGSEKLFF.

The chain links TRBV18 to TRBJ2-2; 12 bases are shared with TRBD1. The CDR3 has 17 amino acids. Trimming cost V 0 bases and J 6 bases; bases outside gene matches: 5. Germline V CDR1 and CDR2: KGHSH, LQKENI. This CDR3 reads CASSPPSGTGGPGELFF. CDR3 sequence (DNA): TGTGCCAGCTCACCACCGAGTGGGACAGGGGGCCCCGGGGAGCTGTTTTTT.